This T cell receptor (beta chain) was identified during a study of blood T cell repertoires in COVID-19. Study-level information: T cells, B-cell-depleted T cells, or PBMCs provided the cDNA or gDNA that served as material.

In the original processing: By means of reference gene primer amplification, nucleated cell counts were estimated. Clones were read by immunoSEQ multiplex PCR, and TCRdb kept only the in-frame ones, dropping some. The V and J calls and clone size were taken over from that table, and D and trimming were inferred from the DNA. The data contain 84,000 or so clones, 60% to 80% of them singletons. V dropped 9 bases and J dropped 0 bases, with 12 bases sitting between them. Germline-derived CDR1 and CDR2 are LNHDA and SQIVND (reference sequence). This CDR3 region has 14 residues. This TCR was recovered from a man in his fifties or sixties with COVID-19, enrolled during active disease. The sequencing sample was made of peripheral blood. This chain connects TRBV19 to TRBJ1-5; D gene unclear. DNA for the CDR3: TGTGCCAGCACCCCTGACTATAGCAATCAGCCCCAGCATTTT. Its translation: CASTPDYSNQPQHF.